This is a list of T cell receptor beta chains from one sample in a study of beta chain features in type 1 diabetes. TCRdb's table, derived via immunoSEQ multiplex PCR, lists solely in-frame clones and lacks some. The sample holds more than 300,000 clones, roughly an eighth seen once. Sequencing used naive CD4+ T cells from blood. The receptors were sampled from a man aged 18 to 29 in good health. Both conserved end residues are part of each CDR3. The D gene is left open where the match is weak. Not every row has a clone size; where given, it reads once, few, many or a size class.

TGTGCCAGCAGCTTAGTCACAGGGGCTAGCTGGAATGAGCAGTTCTTC | CASSLVTGASWNEQFF | 16 | TRBJ2-1 | TRBV11-2 | . | TRBD1
TGTGCCAGCAAACAGGCAGGACTAGATAGCACAGATACGCAGTATTTT | CASKQAGLDSTDTQYF | 16 | TRBJ2-3 | TRBV19 | . | TRBD2
TGTGCCAGCAGCCAACAGGACAGCTACACCGGGGAGCTGTTTTTT | CASSQQDSYTGELFF | 15 | TRBJ2-2 | TRBV9 | few | .
TGTGCCAGCAGCTTGACAGGGATGGCTAGTGGCTACACCTTC | CASSLTGMASGYTF | 14 | TRBJ1-2 | TRBV5-4 | few | .
TGCAGCGTCGGAGGGGACAGCACCTCTGGCTATGGCTACACCTTC | CSVGGDSTSGYGYTF | 15 | TRBJ1-2 | TRBV29-1 | . | TRBD1
TGTGCCAGTAGCAAAGATTTGGCTCAGCCCCAGCATTTT | CASSKDLAQPQHF | 13 | TRBJ1-5 | TRBV19 | . | .
TGTGCCAGCAGCGTAGTGGACGGGAACAATTCACCCCTCCACTTT | CASSVVDGNNSPLHF | 15 | TRBJ1-6 | TRBV9 | few | .
TGTGCCAGCAGTCCCGTTGCAGATACGCAGTATTTT | CASSPVADTQYF | 12 | TRBJ2-3 | TRBV28 | few | .
TGCAGCGTTGAAGGGCAGGGGAACGGCTACACCTTC | CSVEGQGNGYTF | 12 | TRBJ1-2 | TRBV29-1 | few | .
TGTGCCAGCTCAGCCAGTAACAGGGGGCAAACTGAAGCTTTCTTT | CASSASNRGQTEAFF | 15 | TRBJ1-1 | TRBV18 | few | TRBD1
TGTGCCAGCAGCTCCGACAGTGCCCCCCCCGCCGAGCAGTACTTC | CASSSDSAPPAEQYF | 15 | TRBJ2-7 | TRBV7-2 | . | .
TGTGCCAGCAAGAAGGCGGGAGGCGGGGATACGCAGTATTTT | CASKKAGGGDTQYF | 14 | TRBJ2-3 | TRBV14 | . | TRBD2
TGCGCCAGCAGCAGGGGGCGCGGGCAAGAGACCCAGTACTTC | CASSRGRGQETQYF | 14 | TRBJ2-5 | TRBV5-1 | few | TRBD1
TGTGCCAGCAGCGTAGGGGCAGGGGGTTTGACGCAGTATTTT | CASSVGAGGLTQYF | 14 | TRBJ2-3 | TRBV9 | few | TRBD1
TGTGCCAGCAGTGAGGGACAGGGGGCGTATCAGCCCCAGCATTTT | CASSEGQGAYQPQHF | 15 | TRBJ1-5 | TRBV6-6 | few | TRBD1
TGTGCCAGTAGTCTACAACCACCGACAGGGGCAGGGAATCAGCCCCAGCATTTT | CASSLQPPTGAGNQPQHF | 18 | TRBJ1-5 | TRBV19 | . | TRBD1
TGTGCCAGTACCACATTGGGGCCGAGCTCCTACAATGAGCAGTTCTTC | CASTTLGPSSYNEQFF | 16 | TRBJ2-1 | TRBV19 | few | .
TGTGCCAGCTCACCACCGGTGGGGCGACCAGATACGCAGTATTTT | CASSPPVGRPDTQYF | 15 | TRBJ2-3 | TRBV18 | few | .
TGTGCCAGCAGCTTTCAGGGGAATCAGCCCCAGCATTTT | CASSFQGNQPQHF | 13 | TRBJ1-5 | TRBV5-4 | . | .
TGTGCCAGCTCAAGTAGACAGGACGATCAGCCCCAGCATTTT | CASSSRQDDQPQHF | 14 | TRBJ1-5 | TRBV18 | . | .
TGTGCCACCAGCAGAGATCGTGCAGGGCAAGAGACCCAGTACTTC | CATSRDRAGQETQYF | 15 | TRBJ2-5 | TRBV15 | few | .
TGTGCCAGCAGCCCAGGGGGGACGTATGGCTACACCTTC | CASSPGGTYGYTF | 13 | TRBJ1-2 | TRBV7-2 | . | TRBD1
TGTGCCAGCAGCCAAGATGGGGCAGGGGCTATCTATGGCTACACCTTC | CASSQDGAGAIYGYTF | 16 | TRBJ1-2 | TRBV4-2 | few | .
TGTGCCAGCAGTCTAGCGGGAGGAGTCTACGAGCAGTACTTC | CASSLAGGVYEQYF | 14 | TRBJ2-7 | TRBV6-5 | . | TRBD2
TGTGCCAGCAGCTCTGAGGGTAGTTTTTCATATACGCAGTATTTT | CASSSEGSFSYTQYF | 15 | TRBJ2-3 | TRBV7-2 | few | .
TGTGCCACCTGGCCGGGACAGGGAGACACAGATACGCAGTATTTT | CATWPGQGDTDTQYF | 15 | TRBJ2-3 | TRBV10-3 | . | TRBD1
TGCGCCAGCAGCTTGTTAGAGAACACCGGGGAGCTGTTTTTT | CASSLLENTGELFF | 14 | TRBJ2-2 | TRBV5-1 | . | .
TGTGCCAGCAGTTTAGTGACAGAGCAGTACTTC | CASSLVTEQYF | 11 | TRBJ2-7 | TRBV28 | few | .
TGCGCCAGCAGCCCAGACTACCGCTCCTACAATGAGCAGTTCTTC | CASSPDYRSYNEQFF | 15 | TRBJ2-1 | TRBV5-1 | . | .
TGTGCCTACTCGGGACACCTCTATTTCGAGCAGTACTTC | CAYSGHLYFEQYF | 13 | TRBJ2-7 | TRBV30 | few | .
TGTGCCACCCAAACTAGCGGGAACACCGGGGAGCTGTTTTTT | CATQTSGNTGELFF | 14 | TRBJ2-2 | TRBV2 | few | TRBD2
TGTGCCAGCAGCTTAGGGGGCGGATACGAGCAGTACTTC | CASSLGGGYEQYF | 13 | TRBJ2-7 | TRBV11-3 | . | .
TGTGCCAGCAGCCTCCCCTTAACTGGGGCCAACGTCCTGACTTTC | CASSLPLTGANVLTF | 15 | TRBJ2-6 | TRBV11-1 | . | .
TGTGCCAGCTCACCACCGGGACAGGCGACCTACGAGCAGTACTTC | CASSPPGQATYEQYF | 15 | TRBJ2-7 | TRBV18 | . | TRBD1
TGCGCCAGCAGCTTGGTAACTCTCCTTGTGGGGACAGGGGCGTACGAGCAGTACTTC | CASSLVTLLVGTGAYEQYF | 19 | TRBJ2-7 | TRBV5-1 | few | TRBD1
TGTGCCAGTAGTACGCAGGGGACAGGGGCCTACGAGCAGTACTTC | CASSTQGTGAYEQYF | 15 | TRBJ2-7 | TRBV19 | few | TRBD1
TGTGCCAGCAGCAAAGCTGCACAGGGGGCGCGGGACTATGGCTACACCTTC | CASSKAAQGARDYGYTF | 17 | TRBJ1-2 | TRBV21-1 | few | .
TGTGCCAGCAGCCGACGGGGGGAGTTCAATGAGCAGTTCTTC | CASSRRGEFNEQFF | 14 | TRBJ2-1 | TRBV4-2 | . | TRBD2
TGTGCCAGCAGCTTAGGACAGGTCACCGGGGAGCTGTTTTTT | CASSLGQVTGELFF | 14 | TRBJ2-2 | TRBV7-2 | few | .
TGCGCCAGCAGCTTGCGGCCTTTAGGGTCGGGGACAAGCTCCTACAATGAGCAGTTCTTC | CASSLRPLGSGTSSYNEQFF | 20 | TRBJ2-1 | TRBV5-1 | few | .
TGTGCCAGCAGCCCCACCATAGGACCGGACAGACAAGAGACCCAGTACTTC | CASSPTIGPDRQETQYF | 17 | TRBJ2-5 | TRBV7-6 | few | .
TGTGCCAGCAGCGTACTGGGACTAGCGGTGACTTCCTACGAGCAGTACTTC | CASSVLGLAVTSYEQYF | 17 | TRBJ2-7 | TRBV7-9 | . | TRBD2
TGCGCCAGCAGCTTTCTGACTCGCAGTAGCACAGATACGCAGTATTTT | CASSFLTRSSTDTQYF | 16 | TRBJ2-3 | TRBV5-1 | . | .
TGTGCCAGCTCACCATTAGCGGATACGCAGTATTTT | CASSPLADTQYF | 12 | TRBJ2-3 | TRBV18 | few | .
TGTGCCAGCAGCCCAGCTTTGGCCTGGACTAGTTACTACAATGAGCAGTTCTTC | CASSPALAWTSYYNEQFF | 18 | TRBJ2-1 | TRBV9 | few | TRBD2
TGTGCCAGCAGCCTTCAAGACAGGTTTCGGTTCTTC | CASSLQDRFRFF | 12 | TRBJ2-1 | TRBV7-2 | few | .
TGTGCCAGCAGCTGGAACCCCGGGACAGGGAACGATGGCTACACCTTC | CASSWNPGTGNDGYTF | 16 | TRBJ1-2 | TRBV7-2 | . | TRBD1
TGTGCCAGCAGCCAAACCGGGACAGGGGACACTGAAGCTTTCTTT | CASSQTGTGDTEAFF | 15 | TRBJ1-1 | TRBV5-4 | few | TRBD1
TGTGCCAGCACCCTAAATGTGGGGGCGACCGGGGAGCTGTTTTTT | CASTLNVGATGELFF | 15 | TRBJ2-2 | TRBV5-4 | . | .
TGTGCCAGCAGCGTCGCGGGGGGGATGGTAGAGACCCAGTACTTC | CASSVAGGMVETQYF | 15 | TRBJ2-5 | TRBV9 | few | TRBD2
TGTGCCAGTAGCGCCAGGGAGGAAAACACCATATATTTT | CASSAREENTIYF | 13 | TRBJ1-3 | TRBV19 | few | .
TGTGCCAGTAGTATACCTCGCGGTCAGCCCCAGCATTTT | CASSIPRGQPQHF | 13 | TRBJ1-5 | TRBV19 | few | .
TGCAGCGTTGTTCCTAGCGGGGTACTTTACGAGCAGTACTTC | CSVVPSGVLYEQYF | 14 | TRBJ2-7 | TRBV29-1 | few | TRBD2
TGTGCCAGCAGTTTATCCGGGGCCTACGAGCAGTACTTC | CASSLSGAYEQYF | 13 | TRBJ2-7 | TRBV28 | few | .
TGTGCCAGCAGTCCAAGGACAGGGGGGTACGAGCAGTACTTC | CASSPRTGGYEQYF | 14 | TRBJ2-7 | TRBV7-9 | . | TRBD1
TGTGCCAGCGACCAAACCAGGGGTCACAATCAGCCCCAGCATTTT | CASDQTRGHNQPQHF | 15 | TRBJ1-5 | TRBV6-1 | . | .
TGTGCCAGCTCACCCGGACAGGGGTCGGCGAACACCGGGGAGCTGTTTTTT | CASSPGQGSANTGELFF | 17 | TRBJ2-2 | TRBV18 | few | TRBD1
TGTGCCAGCAGTGACATACAGGGTTCCCAAGCTTTCTTT | CASSDIQGSQAFF | 13 | TRBJ1-1 | TRBV6-4 | few | .
TGTGCCAGCAGTTCCACCGGACTCCCCGGGGAGACCCAGTACTTC | CASSSTGLPGETQYF | 15 | TRBJ2-5 | TRBV6-5 | . | .